The clone carrying this T cell receptor beta chain was detected only a few times. This sample stems from a study of early T cells in non-severe SARS-CoV-2 infection. At the level of the study: The sequenced material was bulk RNA from unsorted whole blood, and its chains were unpaired.

TCRdb processed the 5' RACE reads anew with MiXCR; each CDR3 protein has one entry. The table shows about 64,000 distinct CDR3 sequences, with roughly 13% occurring only once. The CDR3 is 14 residues long. Germline CDR1 reads SGDLS; CDR2 reads YYNGEE. V dropped 3 bases and J dropped 2 bases, with 8 bases sitting between them. The sequence was obtained from an adult who was a healthcare worker with PCR-confirmed SARS-CoV-2 infection or an uninfected control (not recorded which). V is TRBV9 and J is TRBJ2-2, with D unresolved. Material: whole blood, obtained at baseline. The CDR3: CASSDLTNTGELFF. CDR3 DNA sequence: TGTGCCAGCAGCGACTTAACAAACACCGGGGAGCTGTTTTTT.